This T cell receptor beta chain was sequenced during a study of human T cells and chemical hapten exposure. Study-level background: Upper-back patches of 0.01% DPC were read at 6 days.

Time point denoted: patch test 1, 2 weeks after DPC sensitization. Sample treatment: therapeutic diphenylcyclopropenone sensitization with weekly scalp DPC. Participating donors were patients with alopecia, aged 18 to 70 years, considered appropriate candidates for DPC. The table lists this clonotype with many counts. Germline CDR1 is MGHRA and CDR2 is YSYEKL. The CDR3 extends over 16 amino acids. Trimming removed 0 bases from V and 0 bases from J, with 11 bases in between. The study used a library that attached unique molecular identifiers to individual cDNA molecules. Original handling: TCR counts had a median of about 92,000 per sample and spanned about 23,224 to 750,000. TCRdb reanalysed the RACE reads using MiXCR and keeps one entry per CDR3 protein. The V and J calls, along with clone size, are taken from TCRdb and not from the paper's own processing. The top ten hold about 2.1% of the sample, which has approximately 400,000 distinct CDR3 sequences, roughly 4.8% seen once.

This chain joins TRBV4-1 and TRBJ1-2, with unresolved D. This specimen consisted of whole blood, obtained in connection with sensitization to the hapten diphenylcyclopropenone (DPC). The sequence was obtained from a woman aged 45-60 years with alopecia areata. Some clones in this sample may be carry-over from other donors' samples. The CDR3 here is CASSQDRAPANYGYTF. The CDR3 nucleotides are TGCGCCAGCAGCCAAGATCGGGCACCTGCTAACTATGGCTACACCTTC.